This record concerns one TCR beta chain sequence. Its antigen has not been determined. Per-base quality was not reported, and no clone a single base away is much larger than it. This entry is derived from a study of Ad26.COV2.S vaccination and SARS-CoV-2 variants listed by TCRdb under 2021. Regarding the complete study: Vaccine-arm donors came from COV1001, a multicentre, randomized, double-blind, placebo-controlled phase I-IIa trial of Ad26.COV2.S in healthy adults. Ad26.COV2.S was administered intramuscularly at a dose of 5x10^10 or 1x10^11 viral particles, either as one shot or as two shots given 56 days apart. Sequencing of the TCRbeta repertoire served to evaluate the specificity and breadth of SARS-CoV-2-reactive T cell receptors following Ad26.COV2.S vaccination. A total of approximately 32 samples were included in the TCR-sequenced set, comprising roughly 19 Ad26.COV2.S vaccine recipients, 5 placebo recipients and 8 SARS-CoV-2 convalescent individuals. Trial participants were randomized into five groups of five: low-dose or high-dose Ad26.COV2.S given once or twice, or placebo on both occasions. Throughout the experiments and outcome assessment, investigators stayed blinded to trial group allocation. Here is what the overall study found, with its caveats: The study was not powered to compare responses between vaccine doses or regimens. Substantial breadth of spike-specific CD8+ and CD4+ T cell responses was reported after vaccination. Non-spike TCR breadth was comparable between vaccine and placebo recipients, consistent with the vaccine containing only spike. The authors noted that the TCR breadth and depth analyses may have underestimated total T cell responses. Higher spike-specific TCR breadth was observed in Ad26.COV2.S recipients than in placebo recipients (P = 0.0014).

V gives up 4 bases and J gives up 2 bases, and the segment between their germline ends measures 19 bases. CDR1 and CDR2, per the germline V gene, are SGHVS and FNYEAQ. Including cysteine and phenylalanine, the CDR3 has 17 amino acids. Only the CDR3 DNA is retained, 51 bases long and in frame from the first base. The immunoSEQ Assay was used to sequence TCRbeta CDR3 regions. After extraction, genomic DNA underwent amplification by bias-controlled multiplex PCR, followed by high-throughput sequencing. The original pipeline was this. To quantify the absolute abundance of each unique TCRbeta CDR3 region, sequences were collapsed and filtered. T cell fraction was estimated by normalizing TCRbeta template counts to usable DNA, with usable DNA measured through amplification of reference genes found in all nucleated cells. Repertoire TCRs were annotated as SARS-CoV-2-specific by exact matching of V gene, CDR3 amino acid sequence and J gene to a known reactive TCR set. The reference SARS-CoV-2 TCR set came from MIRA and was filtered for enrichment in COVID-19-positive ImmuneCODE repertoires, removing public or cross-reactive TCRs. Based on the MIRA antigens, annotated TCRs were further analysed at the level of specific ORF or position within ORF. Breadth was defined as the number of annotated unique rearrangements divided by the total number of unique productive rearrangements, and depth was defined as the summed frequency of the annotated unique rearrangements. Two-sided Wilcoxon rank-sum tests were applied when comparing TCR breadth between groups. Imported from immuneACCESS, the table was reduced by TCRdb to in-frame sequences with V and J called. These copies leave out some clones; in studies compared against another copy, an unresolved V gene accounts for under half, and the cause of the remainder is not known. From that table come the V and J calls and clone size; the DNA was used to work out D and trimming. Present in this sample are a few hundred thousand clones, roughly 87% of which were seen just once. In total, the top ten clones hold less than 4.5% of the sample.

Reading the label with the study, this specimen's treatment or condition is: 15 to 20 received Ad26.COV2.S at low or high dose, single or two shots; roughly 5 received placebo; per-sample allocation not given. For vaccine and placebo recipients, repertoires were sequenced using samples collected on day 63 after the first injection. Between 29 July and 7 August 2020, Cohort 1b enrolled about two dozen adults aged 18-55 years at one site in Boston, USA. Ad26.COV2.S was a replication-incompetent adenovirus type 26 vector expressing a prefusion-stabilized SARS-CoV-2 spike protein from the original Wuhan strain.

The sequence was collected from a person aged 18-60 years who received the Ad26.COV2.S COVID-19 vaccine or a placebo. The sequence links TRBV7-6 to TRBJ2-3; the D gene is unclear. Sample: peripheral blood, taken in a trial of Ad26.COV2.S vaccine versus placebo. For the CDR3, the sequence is CASSSAVRAIITDTQYF. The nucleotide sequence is TGTGCCAGCAGCTCAGCCGTTCGGGCTATTATCACAGATACGCAGTATTTT. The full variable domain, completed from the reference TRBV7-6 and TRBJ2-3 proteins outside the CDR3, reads GAGVSQSPRYKVTKRGQDVALRCDPISGHVSLYWYRQALGQGPEFLTYFNYEAQQDKSGLPNDRFSAERPEGSISTLTIQRTEQRDSAMYRCASSSAVRAIITDTQYFGPGTRLTVL.